This is a list of T cell receptor beta chains from one sample in a study of blood T cell repertoires in COVID-19. Assay: immunoSEQ multiplex PCR; the TCRdb copy retains only in-frame clones and omits some. The sample carries about 22,000 clones, about 91% recorded once. Sequenced sample: peripheral blood. These TCRs come from a woman in her 70s with active COVID-19. The CDR3 runs from the conserved cysteine through the conserved F or W. D genes are given only for firm matches. Rows give clone size only sometimes, using once, few, many, or a class for an expanded clone.

J	D	V	size	DNA	CDR3
TRBJ1-6	-	TRBV10-3	-	TGTGCCATCAGCCTGAACCAGGGAATGGGTAATTCACCCCTCCACTTT	CAISLNQGMGNSPLHF
TRBJ2-5	TRBD2	TRBV5-4	-	TGTGCCAGCAGACCATTTCCGGGACTAGCGGGAGGAGAGACCCAGTACTTC	CASRPFPGLAGGETQYF
TRBJ2-1	TRBD2	TRBV7-9	once	TGTGCCAGCAGCAAGGGAACTAGCGGGAGTTTAGGTGAGCAGTTCTTC	CASSKGTSGSLGEQFF
TRBJ1-6	-	TRBV28	-	TGTGCCAGCAGCGTTCGACAGTCTTATGATTCACCCCTCCACTTT	CASSVRQSYDSPLHF
TRBJ1-1	TRBD1	TRBV10-3	-	TGTGCCACCAAGACAGGGGGAAACACTGAAGCTTTCTTT	CATKTGGNTEAFF
TRBJ2-1	TRBD2	TRBV3-1/TRBV3-2	-	TGTGCCAGCAGCCCCCGTTTTAGCGGGAGGGCCATCTCCTACAATGAGCAGTTCTTC	CASSPRFSGRAISYNEQFF
TRBJ2-7	TRBD2	TRBV19	-	TGTGCCAGTGTAAACCCTAGCGGACCGTCCTACGAGCAGTACTTC	CASVNPSGPSYEQYF
TRBJ2-5	TRBD1	TRBV5-1	-	TGCGCCAGCAGCTCCACCTTCCTCCGGGACAGGGGTGGAGAGACCCAGTACTTC	CASSSTFLRDRGGETQYF
TRBJ2-7	TRBD1	TRBV5-1	-	TGCGCCAGCAGCGAGGACAGGGTCTACGAGCAGTACTTC	CASSEDRVYEQYF
TRBJ1-4	-	TRBV19	-	TGTGCCAGTAGTATGCGGAGAGTAAATAATGAAAAACTGTTTTTT	CASSMRRVNNEKLFF
TRBJ2-7	-	TRBV4-3	-	TGCGCCAGCAGCCAAGGAACGACGACGGGCTACGAGCAGTACTTC	CASSQGTTTGYEQYF
TRBJ2-3	TRBD2	TRBV2	-	TGTGCCAGCAGGTCGACTAGCGGGTTCACAGATACGCAGTATTTT	CASRSTSGFTDTQYF
TRBJ2-2	-	TRBV19	-	TGTGCCAGTAGTAGACTGAACACCGGGGAGCTGTTTTTT	CASSRLNTGELFF
TRBJ2-3	-	TRBV4-2	few	TGTGCCAGCAGCCAAGATCCCTCAGATACGCAGTATTTT	CASSQDPSDTQYF
TRBJ2-7	TRBD2	TRBV5-4	-	TGTGCCAGCAGCTTGGGGCTAGCGGGAGTCGAGCAGTACTTC	CASSLGLAGVEQYF
TRBJ2-7	TRBD1	TRBV18	-	TGTGCCAGCTCACCCCAGACAGGGTGGTACGAGCAGTACTTC	CASSPQTGWYEQYF
TRBJ1-5	-	TRBV2	-	TGTGCCAGGTCGGAGGGCAATCGCAATCAGCCCCAGCATTTT	CARSEGNRNQPQHF
TRBJ2-7	-	TRBV3-1/TRBV3-2	-	TGTGCCAGCAGCCAACTCTACGAGCAGTACTTC	CASSQLYEQYF
TRBJ1-5	TRBD1	TRBV6-5	-	TGTGCCAGCAGCCGGGACAGGGGAGGTAATCAGCCCCAGCATTTT	CASSRDRGGNQPQHF
TRBJ2-7	-	TRBV6-2/TRBV6-3	-	TGTGCCAGCAGCCCAACCGGACATAACCACTACGAGCAGTACTTC	CASSPTGHNHYEQYF
TRBJ2-2	TRBD2	TRBV19	-	TGTGCCAGTAGTATAGTTGCGGGAGGGTCCGGGGAGCTGTTTTTT	CASSIVAGGSGELFF
TRBJ1-5	-	TRBV29-1	-	TGCAGCGTACTCGGGGACAATCAGCCCCAGCATTTT	CSVLGDNQPQHF
TRBJ1-4	TRBD1	TRBV2	-	TGTGCCAGCAGGGACAGGGTTGGTAGTGAAAAACTGTTTTTT	CASRDRVGSEKLFF
TRBJ1-2	TRBD1	TRBV2	-	TGTGCCAGCAGCTTACTAACAGGGGACGGAGGCTATGGCTACACCTTC	CASSLLTGDGGYGYTF
TRBJ2-7	TRBD2	TRBV18	-	TGTGCCAGCTCACGAAGAAAGACTAGCGGATTCTACGAGCAGTACTTC	CASSRRKTSGFYEQYF
TRBJ2-1	-	TRBV6-5	-	TGTGCCAGCAGTTCTCAGTTTGAGCAGTTCTTC	CASSSQFEQFF
TRBJ2-7	TRBD2	TRBV28	-	TGTGCCAGCACCCTAACTAGCGGAGAGGACGAGCAGTACTTC	CASTLTSGEDEQYF
TRBJ2-2	-	TRBV5-1	-	TGCGCCAGCAGCTTGGTGTCAGCGAACACCGGGGAGCTGTTTTTT	CASSLVSANTGELFF
TRBJ2-3	-	TRBV28	-	TGTGCCAGCATAGGTGGGGGCCATTCGCAGTATTTT	CASIGGGHSQYF
TRBJ1-1	TRBD1	TRBV27	-	TGTGCCAGCAGTTCGACAGGGAGCATGAACACTGAAGCTTTCTTT	CASSSTGSMNTEAFF
TRBJ2-7	TRBD2	TRBV27	few	TGTGCCAGCAGCCTCCTAGCGGGAGTAGGTGAGCAGTACTTC	CASSLLAGVGEQYF
TRBJ2-1	TRBD2	TRBV6-5	-	TGTGCCAGCAGTTACCCGGGACTAGCGGGCTACAATGAGCAGTTCTTC	CASSYPGLAGYNEQFF
TRBJ2-7	TRBD1	TRBV5-4	-	TGTGCCAGCAGCCCCCGGGACAGAAGCTCCTACGAGCAGTACTTC	CASSPRDRSSYEQYF
TRBJ1-5	-	TRBV19	-	TGTGCCAGTGAGGTCCAGGGGCACAGCAATCAGCCCCAGCATTTT	CASEVQGHSNQPQHF
TRBJ2-3	-	TRBV6-5	-	TGTGCCAGCAGTAACGGCGGGACGGCTGGTACGCAGTATTTT	CASSNGGTAGTQYF
TRBJ2-3	TRBD1	TRBV28	once	TGTGCCAGCTCCGGGACAGGGTTCACAGATACGCAGTATTTT	CASSGTGFTDTQYF
TRBJ1-5	-	TRBV2	-	TGTGCCAGCAGTGACGGTTCCCTCATCCATCAGCCCCAGCATTTT	CASSDGSLIHQPQHF
TRBJ1-4	-	TRBV3-1/TRBV3-2	-	TGTGCCAGCAGCCCGACTTTAACCTCTAATGAAAAACTGTTTTTT	CASSPTLTSNEKLFF
TRBJ1-2	TRBD1	TRBV19	-	TGTGCCAGTAGTCCACAAACAGGGGTTGCTGGCTACACCTTC	CASSPQTGVAGYTF
TRBJ1-5	TRBD1	TRBV11-2	-	TGTGCCAGCAGCTTAACAGGGGGGTACAATCAGCCCCAGCATTTT	CASSLTGGYNQPQHF
TRBJ2-7	-	TRBV27	-	TGTGCCAGCAGTAGGACAGCGAGCTACGAGCAGTACTTC	CASSRTASYEQYF
TRBJ1-3	-	TRBV4-1	once	TGCGCCAGCAGCCAGGCCCAGACAGCCTCTGGAAACACCATATATTTT	CASSQAQTASGNTIYF
TRBJ1-4	TRBD1	TRBV5-1	-	TGCGCCAGCAGCCCAGGGGGCGCAGGGAATGAAAAACTGTTTTTT	CASSPGGAGNEKLFF
TRBJ2-6	-	TRBV6-1	-	TGTGCCAGCAGTGAGTCAGGGGCTGGGGCCAACGTCCTGACTTTC	CASSESGAGANVLTF
TRBJ2-1	-	TRBV6-1	-	TGTGCCAGCAGTGAGACAAGAAGACACAATGAGCAGTTCTTC	CASSETRRHNEQFF
TRBJ2-2	-	TRBV21-1	-	TGTGCCAGCAGCAACGGTAGCGGATCCCCGGAAACGAACACCGGGGAGCTGTTTTTT	CASSNGSGSPETNTGELFF
TRBJ2-5	-	TRBV5-1	-	TGCGCCAGCACTACCGTGGAGGGGTTGGAGACCCAGTACTTC	CASTTVEGLETQYF
TRBJ2-2	-	TRBV19	-	TGTGCCAGTAGTATGTCCCCAGGGAAGGCCGGGGAGCTGTTTTTT	CASSMSPGKAGELFF
TRBJ2-1	TRBD2	TRBV6-5	-	TGTGCCAGCAGTCCCTCGCAGACTAGCGGGAGGCCCCTTTTCTTC	CASSPSQTSGRPLFF
TRBJ2-7	-	TRBV19	-	TGTGCCAGTAGTATAAGTTCGGGGATCTACGAGCAGTACTTC	CASSISSGIYEQYF
TRBJ2-2	-	TRBV5-6	-	TGTGCCAGCAGCAAGGGAGCCGGGGAGCTGTTTTTT	CASSKGAGELFF
TRBJ2-7	TRBD2	TRBV28	-	TGTGCCAGCAGTCTCGTAGGTAGCGGGAGGGCCCACGAGCAGTACTTC	CASSLVGSGRAHEQYF
TRBJ2-7	TRBD2	TRBV6-2/TRBV6-3	-	TGTGCCAGCAGTTACTCGCCGGGGCCCCACCTAGCGGGGATCTACGAGCAGTACTTC	CASSYSPGPHLAGIYEQYF
TRBJ2-2	TRBD2	TRBV29-1	-	TGCAGCGTTGGCGGACTAGCTGTAGGGGAGCTGTTTTTT	CSVGGLAVGELFF